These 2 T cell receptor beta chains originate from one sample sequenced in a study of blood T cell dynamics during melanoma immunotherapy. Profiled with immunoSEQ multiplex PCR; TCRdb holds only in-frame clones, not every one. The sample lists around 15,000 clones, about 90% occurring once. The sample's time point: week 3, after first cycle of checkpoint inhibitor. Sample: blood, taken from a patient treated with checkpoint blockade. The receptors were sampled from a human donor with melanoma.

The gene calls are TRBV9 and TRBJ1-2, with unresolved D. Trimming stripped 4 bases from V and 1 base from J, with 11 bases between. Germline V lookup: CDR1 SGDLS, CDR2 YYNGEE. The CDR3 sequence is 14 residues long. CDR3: CASSPRTDNYGYTF. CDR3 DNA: TGTGCCAGCAGCCCCCGGACGGATAACTATGGCTACACCTTC.

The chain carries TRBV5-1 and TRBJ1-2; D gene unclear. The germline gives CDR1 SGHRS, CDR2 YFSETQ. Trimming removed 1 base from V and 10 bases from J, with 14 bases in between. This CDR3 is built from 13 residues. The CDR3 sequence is CASSLWADAVYTF. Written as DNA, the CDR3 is TGCGCCAGCAGCTTGTGGGCGGACGCTGTCTACACCTTC.